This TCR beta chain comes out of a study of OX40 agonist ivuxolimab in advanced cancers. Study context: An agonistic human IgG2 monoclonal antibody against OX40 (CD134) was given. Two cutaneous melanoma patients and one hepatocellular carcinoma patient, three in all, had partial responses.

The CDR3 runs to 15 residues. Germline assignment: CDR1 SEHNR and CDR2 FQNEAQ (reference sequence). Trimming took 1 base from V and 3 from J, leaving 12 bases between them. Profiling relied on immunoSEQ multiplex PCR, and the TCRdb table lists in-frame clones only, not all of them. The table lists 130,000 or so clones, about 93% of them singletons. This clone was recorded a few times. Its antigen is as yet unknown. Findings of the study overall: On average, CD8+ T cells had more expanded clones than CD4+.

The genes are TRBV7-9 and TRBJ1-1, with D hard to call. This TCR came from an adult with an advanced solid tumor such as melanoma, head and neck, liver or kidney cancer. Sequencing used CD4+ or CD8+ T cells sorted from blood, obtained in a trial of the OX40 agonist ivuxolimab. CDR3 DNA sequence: TGTGCCAGCAGCTTAGACGGGCTATCGGACACTGAAGCTTTCTTT. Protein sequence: CASSLDGLSDTEAFF.